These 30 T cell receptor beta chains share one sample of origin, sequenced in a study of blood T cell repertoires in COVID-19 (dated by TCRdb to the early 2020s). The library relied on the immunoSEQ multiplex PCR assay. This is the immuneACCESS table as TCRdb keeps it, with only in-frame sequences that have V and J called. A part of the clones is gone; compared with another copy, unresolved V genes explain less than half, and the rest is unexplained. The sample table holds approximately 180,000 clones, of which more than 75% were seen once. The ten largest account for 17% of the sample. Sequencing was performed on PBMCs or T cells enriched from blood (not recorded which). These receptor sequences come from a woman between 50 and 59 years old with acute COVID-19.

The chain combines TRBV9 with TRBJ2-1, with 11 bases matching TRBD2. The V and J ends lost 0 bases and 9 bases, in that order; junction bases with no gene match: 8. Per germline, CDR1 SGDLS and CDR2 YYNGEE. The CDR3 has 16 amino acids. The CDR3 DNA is TGTGCCAGCAGCGTAGGGGTAGCGGGGGGGCCAGGTGAGCAGTTCTTC. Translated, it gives CASSVGVAGGPGEQFF.

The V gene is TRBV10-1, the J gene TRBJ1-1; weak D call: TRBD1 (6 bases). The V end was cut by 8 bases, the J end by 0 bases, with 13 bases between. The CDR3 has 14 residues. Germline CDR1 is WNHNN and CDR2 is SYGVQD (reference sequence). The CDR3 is CASSPGGMNTEAFF. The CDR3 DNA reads TGCGCCAGCTCCCCTGGGGGCATGAACACTGAAGCTTTCTTT.

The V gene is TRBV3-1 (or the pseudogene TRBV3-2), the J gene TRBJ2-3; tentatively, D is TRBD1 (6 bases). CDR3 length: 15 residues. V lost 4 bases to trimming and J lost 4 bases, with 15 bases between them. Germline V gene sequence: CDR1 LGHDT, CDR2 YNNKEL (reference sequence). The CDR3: CASSPFRGHPDTQYF. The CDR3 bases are TGTGCCAGCAGCCCCTTTCGGGGACACCCAGATACGCAGTATTTT.

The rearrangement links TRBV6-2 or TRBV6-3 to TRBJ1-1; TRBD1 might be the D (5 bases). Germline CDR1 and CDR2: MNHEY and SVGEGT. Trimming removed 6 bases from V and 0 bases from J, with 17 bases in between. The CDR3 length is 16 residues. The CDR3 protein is CASRPYRAGMNTEAFF. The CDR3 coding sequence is TGTGCCAGCAGACCTTATCGGGCAGGGATGAACACTGAAGCTTTCTTT.

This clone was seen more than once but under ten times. CDR3 region: CASSWGTGDYEQYV. CDR3 DNA sequence: TGTGCCAGCAGCTGGGGGACTGGGGACTACGAGCAGTACGTC. The J gene is TRBJ2-7, the V gene TRBV7-2; tentative D call: TRBD2 (6 bases). This CDR3 region has 14 residues. From germline, CDR1 is SGHTA and CDR2 FQGNSA. V lost 4 bases to trimming and J lost 3 bases, with 13 bases between them.

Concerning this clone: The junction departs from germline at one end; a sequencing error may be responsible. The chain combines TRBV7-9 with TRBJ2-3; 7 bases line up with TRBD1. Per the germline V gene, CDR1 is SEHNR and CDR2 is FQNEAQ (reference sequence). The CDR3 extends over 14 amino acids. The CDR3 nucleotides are TGTGCCAGCAGTTTAGGGGGCCCTAGGAATACGCAGTATTTT. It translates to CASSLGGPRNTQYF.

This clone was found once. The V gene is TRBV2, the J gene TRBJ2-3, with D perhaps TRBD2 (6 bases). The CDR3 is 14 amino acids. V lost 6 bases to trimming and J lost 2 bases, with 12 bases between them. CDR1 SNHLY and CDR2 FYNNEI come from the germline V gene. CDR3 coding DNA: TGTGCCAGCAGATGGGACTTTAACACAGATACGCAGTATTTT. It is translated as CASRWDFNTDTQYF.

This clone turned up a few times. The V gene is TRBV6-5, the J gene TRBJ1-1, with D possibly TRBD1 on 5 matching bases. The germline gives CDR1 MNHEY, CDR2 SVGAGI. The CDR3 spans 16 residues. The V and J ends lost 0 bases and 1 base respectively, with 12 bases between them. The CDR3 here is CASSYSSGLSNTEAFF. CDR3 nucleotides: TGTGCCAGCAGTTACTCCTCGGGACTATCGAACACTGAAGCTTTCTTT.

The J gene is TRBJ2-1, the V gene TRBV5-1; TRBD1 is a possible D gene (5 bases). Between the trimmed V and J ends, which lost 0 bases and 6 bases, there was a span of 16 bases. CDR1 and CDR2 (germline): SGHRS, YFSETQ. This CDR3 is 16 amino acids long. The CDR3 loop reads CASSLGGLGRPNEQFF. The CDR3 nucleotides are TGCGCCAGCAGCTTGGGGGGCCTAGGCAGACCCAATGAGCAGTTCTTC.

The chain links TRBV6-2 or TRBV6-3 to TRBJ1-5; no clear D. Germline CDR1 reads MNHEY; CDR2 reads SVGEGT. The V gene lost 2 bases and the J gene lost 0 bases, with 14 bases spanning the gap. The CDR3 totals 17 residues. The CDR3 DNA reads TGTGCCAGCAGTTACCCGCGGCAGAACCATAGCAATCAGCCCCAGCATTTT. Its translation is CASSYPRQNHSNQPQHF.

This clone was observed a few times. The DNA of the CDR3 is TGCGCCAGCAGCCAAGTCGGACAGGGGGCTGCCTATGGCTACACCTTC. It encodes CASSQVGQGAAYGYTF. The chain employs TRBV4-1 and TRBJ1-2; 11 bases map to TRBD1. Germline V gene lookup returns CDR1 MGHRA and CDR2 YSYEKL. Trimming took 1 base from V and 4 from J; bases not matched to a gene: 5. The CDR3 is made up of 16 amino acids.

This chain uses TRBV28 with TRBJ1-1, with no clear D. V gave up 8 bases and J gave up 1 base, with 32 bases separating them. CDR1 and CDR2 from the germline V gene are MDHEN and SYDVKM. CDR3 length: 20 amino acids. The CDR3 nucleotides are TGTGCCAGCCCTAGCCCGTACGGTCACCCTTCCTTAACGGAGAACACTGAAGCTTTCTTT. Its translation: CASPSPYGHPSLTENTEAFF.

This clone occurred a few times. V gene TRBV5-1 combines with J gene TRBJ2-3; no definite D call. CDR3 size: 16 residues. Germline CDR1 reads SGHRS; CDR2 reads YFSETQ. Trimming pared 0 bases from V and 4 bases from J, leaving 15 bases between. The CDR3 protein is CASSLEASSSPDTQYF. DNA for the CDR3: TGCGCCAGCAGCTTGGAGGCTAGTTCATCCCCAGATACGCAGTATTTT.

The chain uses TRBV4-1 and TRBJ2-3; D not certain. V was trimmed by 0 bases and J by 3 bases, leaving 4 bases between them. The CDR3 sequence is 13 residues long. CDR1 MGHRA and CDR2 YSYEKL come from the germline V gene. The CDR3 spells CASSQDRTDTQYF. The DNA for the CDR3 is TGCGCCAGCAGCCAAGATCGGACAGATACGCAGTATTTT.

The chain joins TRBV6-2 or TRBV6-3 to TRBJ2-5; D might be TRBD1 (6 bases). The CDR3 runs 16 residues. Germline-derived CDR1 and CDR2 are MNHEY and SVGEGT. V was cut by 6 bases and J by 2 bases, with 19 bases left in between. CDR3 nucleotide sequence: TGTGCCAGCAGCCTATCGTGGGCACAGGGTCAAGAGACCCAGTACTTC. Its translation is CASSLSWAQGQETQYF.

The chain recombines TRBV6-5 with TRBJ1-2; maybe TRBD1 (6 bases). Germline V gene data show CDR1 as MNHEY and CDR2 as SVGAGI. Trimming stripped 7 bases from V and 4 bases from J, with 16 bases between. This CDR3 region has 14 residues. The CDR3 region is CASTPGAIGYGYTF. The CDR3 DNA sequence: TGTGCCAGCACTCCAGGGGCGATTGGCTATGGCTACACCTTC.

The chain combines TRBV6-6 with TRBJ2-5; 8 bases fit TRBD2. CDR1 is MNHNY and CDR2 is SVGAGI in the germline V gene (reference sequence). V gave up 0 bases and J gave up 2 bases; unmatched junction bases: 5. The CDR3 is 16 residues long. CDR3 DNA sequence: TGTGCCAGCAGTTACTCGGCGGGGGGTCAACAAGAGACCCAGTACTTC. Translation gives CASSYSAGGQQETQYF.

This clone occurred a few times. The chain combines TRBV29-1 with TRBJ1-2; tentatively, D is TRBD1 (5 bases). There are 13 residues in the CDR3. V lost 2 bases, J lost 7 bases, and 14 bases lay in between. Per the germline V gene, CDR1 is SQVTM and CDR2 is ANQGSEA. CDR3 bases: TGCAGCGTTGAATTAGGAGGGGTGCTTGGCTACACCTTC. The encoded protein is CSVELGGVLGYTF. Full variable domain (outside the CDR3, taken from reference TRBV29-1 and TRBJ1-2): SAVISQKPSRDICQRGTSLTIQCQVDSQVTMMFWYRQQPGQSLTLIATANQGSEATYESGFVIDKFPISRPNLTFSTLTVSNMSPEDSSIYLCSVELGGVLGYTFGSGTRLTVV.

CDR3 bases: TGTGCCAGTAGTCCAGGGGGCTGGGGCACTGAAGCTTTCTTT. Its protein product is CASSPGGWGTEAFF. The rearrangement uses TRBV19 and TRBJ1-1; 8 bases match TRBD1. Germline CDR1 reads LNHDA; CDR2 reads SQIVND (reference sequence). The CDR3 totals 14 residues. J lost 4 bases, V lost 5 bases, and 6 bases had no gene match.

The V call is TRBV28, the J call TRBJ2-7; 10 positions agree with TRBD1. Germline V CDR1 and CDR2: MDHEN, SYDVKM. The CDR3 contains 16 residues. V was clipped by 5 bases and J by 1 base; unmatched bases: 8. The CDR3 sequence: CASSARTGGVSYEQYV. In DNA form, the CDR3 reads TGTGCCAGCAGTGCAAGGACAGGGGGAGTTTCCTACGAGCAGTACGTC.

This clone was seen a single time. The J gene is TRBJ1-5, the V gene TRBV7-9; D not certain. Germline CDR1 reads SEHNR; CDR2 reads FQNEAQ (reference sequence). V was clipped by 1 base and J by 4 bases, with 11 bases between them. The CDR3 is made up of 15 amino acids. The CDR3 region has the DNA TGTGCCAGCAGCTTAGACGGGGAGGGTAATCAGCCCCAGCATTTT. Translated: CASSLDGEGNQPQHF.

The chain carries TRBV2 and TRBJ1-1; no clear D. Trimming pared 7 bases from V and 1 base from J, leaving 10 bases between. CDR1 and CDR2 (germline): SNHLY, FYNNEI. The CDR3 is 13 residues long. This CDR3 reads CASKVSSNTEAFF. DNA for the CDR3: TGTGCCAGCAAAGTCAGTTCGAACACTGAAGCTTTCTTT.

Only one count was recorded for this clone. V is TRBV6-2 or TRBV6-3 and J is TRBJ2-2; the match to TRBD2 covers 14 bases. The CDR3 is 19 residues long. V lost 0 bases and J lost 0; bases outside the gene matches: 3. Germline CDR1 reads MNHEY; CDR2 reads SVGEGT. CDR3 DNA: TGTGCCAGCAGTTACTCGGGACTAGCGGGGGACTCGAACACCGGGGAGCTGTTTTTT. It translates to CASSYSGLAGDSNTGELFF.

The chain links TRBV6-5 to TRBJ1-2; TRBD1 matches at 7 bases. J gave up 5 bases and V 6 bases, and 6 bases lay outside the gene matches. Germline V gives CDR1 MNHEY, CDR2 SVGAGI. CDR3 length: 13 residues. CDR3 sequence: CASRVPGQYGYTF. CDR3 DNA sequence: TGTGCCAGCAGAGTCCCGGGACAGTATGGCTACACCTTC.

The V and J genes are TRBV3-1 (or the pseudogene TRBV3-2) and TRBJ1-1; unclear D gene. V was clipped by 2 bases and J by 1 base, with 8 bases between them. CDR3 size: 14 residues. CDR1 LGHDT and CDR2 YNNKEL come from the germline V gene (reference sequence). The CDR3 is CASSQQLANTEAFF. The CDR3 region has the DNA TGTGCCAGCAGCCAACAGTTAGCGAACACTGAAGCTTTCTTT.

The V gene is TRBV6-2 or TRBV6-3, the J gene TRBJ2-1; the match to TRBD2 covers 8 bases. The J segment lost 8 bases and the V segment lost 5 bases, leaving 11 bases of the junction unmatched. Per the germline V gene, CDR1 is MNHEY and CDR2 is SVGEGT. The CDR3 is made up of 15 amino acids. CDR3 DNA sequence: TGTGCCAGCAGTGAGGGGACTAGTTACCTCGATGAGCAGTTCTTC. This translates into CASSEGTSYLDEQFF.

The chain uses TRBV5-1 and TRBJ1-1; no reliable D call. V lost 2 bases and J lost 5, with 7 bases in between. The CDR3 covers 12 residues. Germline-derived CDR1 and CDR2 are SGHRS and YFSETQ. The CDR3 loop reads CASSFEGTEAFF. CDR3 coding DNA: TGCGCCAGCAGCTTTGAGGGAACTGAAGCTTTCTTT. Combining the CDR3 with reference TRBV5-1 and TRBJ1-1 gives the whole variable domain KAGVTQTPRYLIKTRGQQVTLSCSPISGHRSVSWYQQTPGQGLQFLFEYFSETQRNKGNFPGRFSGRQFSNSRSEMNVSTLELGDSALYLCASSFEGTEAFFGQGTRLTVV.

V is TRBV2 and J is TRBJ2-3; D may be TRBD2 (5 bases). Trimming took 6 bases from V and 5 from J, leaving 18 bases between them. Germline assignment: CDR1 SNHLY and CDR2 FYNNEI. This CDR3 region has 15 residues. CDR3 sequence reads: CASSKGLRAGDTQYF. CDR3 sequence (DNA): TGTGCCAGCAGCAAAGGGCTTAGGGCGGGAGATACGCAGTATTTT.

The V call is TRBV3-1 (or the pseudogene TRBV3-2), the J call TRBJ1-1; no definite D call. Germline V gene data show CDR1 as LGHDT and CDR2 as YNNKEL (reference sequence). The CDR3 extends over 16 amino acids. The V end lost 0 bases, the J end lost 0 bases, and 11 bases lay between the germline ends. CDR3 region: CASSQEFRRLNTEAFF. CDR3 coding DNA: TGTGCCAGCAGCCAAGAATTTAGGCGGTTGAACACTGAAGCTTTCTTT.

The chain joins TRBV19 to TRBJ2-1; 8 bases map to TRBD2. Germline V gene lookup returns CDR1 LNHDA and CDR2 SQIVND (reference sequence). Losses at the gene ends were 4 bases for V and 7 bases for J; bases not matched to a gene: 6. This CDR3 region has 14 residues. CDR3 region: CASSTPSGGNEQFF. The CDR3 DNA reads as TGTGCCAGTAGTACCCCTTCGGGGGGGAATGAGCAGTTCTTC.